The T cell receptor beta chain described here comes from a study of early stage breast cancer tumors. The overall study: About 80% of the 16 invasive tumors were ER+, PR+ and HER2-. Seven or eight ER+/PR+/HER2- tumors were invasive ductal; a few were invasive lobular.

The CDR3 is 11 amino acids. Germline V CDR1 and CDR2: DFQATT, SNEGSKA (reference sequence). The table came from immunoSEQ multiplex PCR; TCRdb's copy has only in-frame clones and leaves some out. The sample gives 12,000 to 15,000 clones, approximately 88% of which show up once; more than 4% is in the top ten. The sequence was obtained from a person in their thirties with breast cancer. Sequenced input: normal breast tissue next to the tumor. V usage is TRBV20-1 and J usage is TRBJ2-5, with TRBD2 identical over 7 bases. In DNA form, the CDR3 reads TGCTCCTCTCGGGGGGTGGAGACCCAGTACTTC. Translating gives CSSRGVETQYF.